These T cell receptor beta chains were read from a single sample in a study of cytomegalovirus exposure and HLA in healthy donors. Clones were sequenced by immunoSEQ multiplex PCR, and TCRdb holds only the in-frame ones, with some missing. Among 250,000 to 350,000 clones, roughly 80% were seen once, and the ten largest hold 0.3% to 0.35%. The sample taken for sequencing was PBMCs. Receptors were obtained from a girl under 10 years old in good health and CMV-seronegative. The conserved cysteine and the conserved F or W are not part of the CDR3 here. Each record gives: V gene, J gene, CDR3 protein.

>TRBV6-1|TRBJ1-5
ASSDYWDRGYQPQH
>TRBV7-2|TRBJ2-5
ASSLVAEETQY
>TRBV9|TRBJ1-5
ASSVDGGSNQPQH
>TRBV6-5|TRBJ2-7
ASSDRDHEQY
>TRBV19|TRBJ2-7
ASAPGGSSYEQY
>TRBV30|TRBJ2-7
AWTPGLGREQY
>TRBV7-8|TRBJ2-1
ASSLNQGTYNEQF
>TRBV28|TRBJ2-1
ASSLPLGLAGGPKDEQF
>TRBV28|TRBJ1-2
ASSQTRSPKYGYT
>TRBV15|TRBJ2-6
ATSSRLSGANVLT
>TRBV4-1|TRBJ2-7
ASSQADRAGSYEQY
>TRBV28|TRBJ1-1
ASSFPRSGDAEAF
>TRBV5-6|TRBJ2-7
ASSLGGSEQY
>TRBV9|TRBJ1-1
ASSVSGGGTTEAF
>TRBV5-5|TRBJ1-5
ASSRWTGSYQPQH
>TRBV28|TRBJ1-6
ASTTGTPYNSPLH
>TRBV4-1|TRBJ2-1
ANYDPSGRPYNEQF
>TRBV6-4|TRBJ1-2
ASRNPGTGDGYT
>TRBV7-9|TRBJ1-6
ASSSPRDRVH
>TRBV6-5|TRBJ1-1
ASAQPQGGNTEAF
>TRBV7-9|TRBJ2-3
ASRKGGDTQY
>TRBV11-2|TRBJ1-4
ASSLDPRRATNEKLF